These T cell receptor beta chains were read from a single sample in a study of shared clonotypes between healthy human individuals. Produced via immunoSEQ multiplex PCR; TCRdb's table is partial and in-frame only. Altogether fewer than 600,000 clones are present, around 77% being singletons, with the ten largest covering around 13%. The sample comprised PBMCs. The receptors originated from a woman aged 40 to 50 in good health. Some clones in this sample may be carry-over from other donors' samples. The conserved cysteine and the conserved F or W are not part of the CDR3 here.

CDR3	V
ASSYTAGRSYNEQF	TRBV7-6
ASSLTPGRFEQY	TRBV5-5
ASMAGGWGSLGQF	TRBV19
ATSRGTDRTYEQY	TRBV15
ASSLYRDTGELF	TRBV27
ASSLERLAADTQY	TRBV5-6
ASNILGNGYT	TRBV28
ASSRDRVPANEQY	TRBV6-5
ASSLQGGGTEAF	TRBV4-1
AVTGGVGETQY	TRBV19
ASSRGTYLDEQF	TRBV11-2
ASSPPQGTSGSYEQF	TRBV18
ASSRIDDTGELF	TRBV6-5
ASSRVLRIGTDTQY	TRBV21-1
ACQGTSGTYNEQF	TRBV30
ASSSDRIGDTQY	TRBV28